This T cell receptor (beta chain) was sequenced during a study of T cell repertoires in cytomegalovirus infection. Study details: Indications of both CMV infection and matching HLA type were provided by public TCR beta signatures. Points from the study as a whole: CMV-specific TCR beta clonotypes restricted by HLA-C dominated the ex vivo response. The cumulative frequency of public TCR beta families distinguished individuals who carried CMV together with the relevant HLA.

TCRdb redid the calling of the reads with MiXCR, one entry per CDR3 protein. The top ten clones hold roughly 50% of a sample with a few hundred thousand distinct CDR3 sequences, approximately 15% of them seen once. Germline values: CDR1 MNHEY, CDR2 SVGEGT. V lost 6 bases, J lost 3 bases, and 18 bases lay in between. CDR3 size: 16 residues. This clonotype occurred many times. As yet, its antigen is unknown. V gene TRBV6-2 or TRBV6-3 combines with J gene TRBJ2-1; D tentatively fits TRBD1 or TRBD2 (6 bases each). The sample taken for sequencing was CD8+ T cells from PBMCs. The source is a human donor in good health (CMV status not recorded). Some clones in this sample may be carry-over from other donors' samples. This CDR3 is CASSLERGVNYNEQFF. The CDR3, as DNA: TGTGCCAGCAGCTTAGAGAGGGGGGTCAACTACAATGAGCAGTTCTTC.